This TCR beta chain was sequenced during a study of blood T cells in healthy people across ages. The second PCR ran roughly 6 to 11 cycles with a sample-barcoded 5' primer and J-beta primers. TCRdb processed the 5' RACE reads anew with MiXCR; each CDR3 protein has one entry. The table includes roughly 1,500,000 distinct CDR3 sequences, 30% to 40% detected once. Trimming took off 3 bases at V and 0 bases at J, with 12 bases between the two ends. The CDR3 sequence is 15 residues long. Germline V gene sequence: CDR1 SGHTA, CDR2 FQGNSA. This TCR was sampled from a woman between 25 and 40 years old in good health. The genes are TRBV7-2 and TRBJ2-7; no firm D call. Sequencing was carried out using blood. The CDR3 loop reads CASSFIPLFSYEQYF. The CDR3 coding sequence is TGTGCCAGCAGCTTTATTCCCCTTTTCTCCTACGAGCAGTACTTC.